The 17 T cell receptor beta chains in this list originate from one sample, sequenced in a study of blood T cell repertoires in COVID-19. Clones were read by immunoSEQ multiplex PCR, and TCRdb kept only the in-frame ones, dropping some. The profile covers tens of thousands of clones, with roughly 83% appearing a single time and 28% taken by the ten largest. Specimen: peripheral blood. The receptors stem from a man between 65 and 85 years old with acute or convalescent COVID-19.

The J gene is TRBJ2-5, the V gene TRBV11-2; 12 bases agree with TRBD2. The CDR3 is made up of 16 amino acids. The ends lost 4 bases at V and 1 base at J; junction bases unmatched: 4. Germline CDR1 and CDR2: SGHAT and FQNNGV. CDR3 bases: TGTGCCAGCAGCTCCCGACTAGCGGGAGCCCAAGAGACCCAGTACTTC. It is translated as CASSSRLAGAQETQYF.

This chain uses TRBV5-8 with TRBJ1-1, with no clear D. The CDR3 is 15 residues long. The V gene lost 3 bases and the J gene lost 5 bases, with 17 bases spanning the gap. Germline V gene sequence: CDR1 SGHTS, CDR2 YDEGEE. The CDR3 bases are TGTGCCAGCAGCTCCGGGTCCATTCGAGGGACTGAAGCTTTCTTT. Protein product: CASSSGSIRGTEAFF.

The rearrangement uses TRBV29-1 and TRBJ2-2; D call uncertain. This CDR3 has 14 amino acids. Trimming removed 7 bases from V and 2 bases from J, with 14 bases in between. Germline CDR1 reads SQVTM; CDR2 reads ANQGSEA. CDR3 in DNA: TGCAGCGCCGACGACGGGTTAAACACCGGGGAGCTGTTTTTT. This sequence encodes CSADDGLNTGELFF.

The V call is TRBV5-8, the J call TRBJ1-1; the D gene is possibly TRBD1 (5 bases). The V gene's germline CDR1 is SGHTS and CDR2 YDEGEE. There are 16 residues in the CDR3. Trimming left V 3 bases short and J 6 bases short, with 21 bases between. The CDR3 region has the DNA TGTGCCAGCAGCTCCCCAGTCGGGTCTTGGGGGGCTGAAGCTTTCTTT. As protein: CASSSPVGSWGAEAFF. Combining the CDR3 with reference TRBV5-8 and TRBJ1-1 gives the whole variable domain EAGVTQSPTHLIKTRGQQATLRCSPISGHTSVYWYQQALGLGLQFLLWYDEGEERNRGNFPPRFSGRQFPNYSSELNVNALELEDSALYLCASSSPVGSWGAEAFFGQGTRLTVV.

The J gene is TRBJ2-1, the V gene TRBV29-1, with a tentative D call TRBD1 (6 bases). V lost 3 bases to trimming and J lost 4 bases, with 13 bases between them. Germline CDR1 and CDR2: SQVTM and ANQGSEA. The CDR3 has 14 amino acids. The chain's CDR3 is CSVDRGQTYNEQFF. The CDR3, as DNA: TGCAGCGTTGATAGGGGACAAACTTACAATGAGCAGTTCTTC.

This chain joins TRBV10-1 and TRBJ1-2; no clear D. There are 15 residues in the CDR3. CDR1 WNHNN and CDR2 SYGVQD come from the germline V gene (reference sequence). V was trimmed by 11 bases and J by 0 bases, leaving 19 bases between them. In DNA, the CDR3 is TGCGCCCGAGTTTTGATGTTACGGGCTAACTATGGCTACACCTTC. The encoded protein is CARVLMLRANYGYTF.

This clone was found once. The chain links TRBV7-3 to TRBJ2-3; perhaps TRBD2 as D (6 bases). V gave up 0 bases and J gave up 1 base, with 17 bases separating them. This CDR3 comprises 18 residues. CDR1 and CDR2 (germline): SGHTA, FQGTGA. The CDR3 spells CASSLTPEGGGGTDTQYF. In DNA, the CDR3 is TGTGCCAGCAGCTTAACTCCCGAGGGCGGCGGGGGCACAGATACGCAGTATTTT.

This clone was counted once. V usage is TRBV5-4 and J usage is TRBJ2-7, with a weak D call TRBD1 (5 bases). Germline CDR1 and CDR2: SGHNT and YYREEE (reference sequence). V was trimmed by 1 base and J by 4 bases, leaving 9 bases between them. The CDR3 is 13 residues long. Here the CDR3 DNA reads TGTGCCAGCAGCTTGTTTGGGGCTTACGAGCAGTACTTC. Translated: CASSLFGAYEQYF. The complete variable domain, with remaining parts taken from reference TRBV5-4 and TRBJ2-7, reads ETGVTQSPTHLIKTRGQQVTLRCSSQSGHNTVSWYQQALGQGPQFIFQYYREEENGRGNFPPRFSGLQFPNYSSELNVNALELDDSALYLCASSLFGAYEQYFGPGTRLTVT.

In nucleotides, the CDR3 is TGTGCCTGGAGTGTGATGTCACAGACCTACGAGCAGTACTTC. Its protein product is CAWSVMSQTYEQYF. V gene TRBV30 combines with J gene TRBJ2-7; D remains unclear. Germline-derived CDR1 and CDR2 are GTSNPN and SVGIG (reference sequence). This CDR3 has 14 residues. Trimming stripped 0 bases from V and 2 bases from J, with 11 bases between.

The chain links TRBV15 to TRBJ1-5, with 12 bases identical to TRBD1. The CDR3 consists of 19 residues. J was trimmed by 0 bases and V by 3 bases; bases with no gene match: 9. The germline CDR1 and CDR2 sequences are LNHNV and YYDKDF (reference sequence). CDR3 residues: CATSRTGTGGPYSNQPQHF. In nucleotides, the CDR3 is TGTGCCACCAGCAGGACCGGGACAGGGGGCCCGTATAGCAATCAGCCCCAGCATTTT.

This chain joins TRBV28 and TRBJ2-7, with D uncertain. V lost 3 bases and J 9 bases, leaving 21 bases between the germline ends. Germline V gene data show CDR1 as MDHEN and CDR2 as SYDVKM. The length of the CDR3 is 15 residues. The CDR3 here is CASSFSRKMSAWQYF. DNA for the CDR3: TGTGCCAGCAGTTTTTCGAGGAAAATGAGTGCTTGGCAGTACTTC. Based on the CDR3 plus reference TRBV28 and TRBJ2-7, the full variable domain is DVKVTQSSRYLVKRTGEKVFLECVQDMDHENMFWYRQDPGLGLRLIYFSYDVKMKEKGDIPEGYSVSREKKERFSLILESASTNQTSMYLCASSFSRKMSAWQYFGPGTRLTVT.

The gene calls are TRBV10-2 and TRBJ1-1; 7 nucleotides agree with TRBD1. The CDR3 contains 15 residues. The ends lost 3 bases at V and 4 bases at J; junction bases unmatched: 8. Germline V gene data show CDR1 as WSHSY and CDR2 as SAAADI. This chain's CDR3 is CASSEFASGGTEAFF. As DNA, the CDR3 is TGCGCCAGCAGTGAATTTGCTTCAGGGGGCACTGAAGCTTTCTTT.

The chain combines TRBV5-1 with TRBJ1-1; TRBD1 matches at 8 bases. V lost 4 bases to trimming and J lost 6 bases; unmatched junction nucleotides: 11. Germline loops: CDR1 SGHRS, CDR2 YFSETQ. The CDR3 is 15 residues long. The CDR3 sequence is CASSLQGDVAAEAFF. As DNA, the CDR3 is TGCGCCAGCAGCCTACAGGGGGACGTCGCGGCTGAAGCTTTCTTT.

CDR3 loop: CASSLGVGQGDTQYF. The CDR3 DNA reads as TGTGCCAGCAGCTTAGGGGTCGGCCAGGGAGATACGCAGTATTTT. This chain uses TRBV7-2 with TRBJ2-3; D might be TRBD1 (5 bases). Germline lookup yields CDR1 SGHTA and CDR2 FQGNSA. Between the trimmed V and J ends, which lost 1 base and 5 bases, there was a span of 13 bases. The CDR3 totals 15 residues.

The genes are TRBV9 and TRBJ2-3, with 12 nucleotides matching TRBD2. CDR3 length: 17 amino acids. The germline gives CDR1 SGDLS, CDR2 YYNGEE. Trimming at V came to 0 bases and at J to 0 bases, leaving 2 bases not matched to a gene. CDR3 sequence: CASSVGGTSGSTDTQYF. CDR3 DNA sequence: TGTGCCAGCAGCGTAGGTGGGACTAGCGGGAGCACAGATACGCAGTATTTT.

The CDR3 region has the DNA TGTGCCAGCAGCCAAACGAGCGGGAGAGGGGAGACCCAGTACTTC. It yields the protein CASSQTSGRGETQYF. This chain joins TRBV6-5 and TRBJ2-5; 8 nucleotides line up with TRBD2. This CDR3 is built from 15 residues. CDR1 and CDR2 (germline): MNHEY, SVGAGI. Trimming took 6 bases from V and 5 from J; bases not matched to a gene: 11.

The chain is built from TRBV4-1 and TRBJ2-1; 7 bases map to TRBD2. The CDR3 loop spans 14 amino acids. Unmatched junction bases numbered 11, after V lost 6 bases and J lost 9 bases. The germline V gene has CDR1 MGHRA and CDR2 YSYEKL. CDR3 sequence: CASRGEGGSSEQFF. The DNA for the CDR3 is TGCGCCAGCAGGGGTGAGGGAGGGTCGTCTGAGCAGTTCTTC.